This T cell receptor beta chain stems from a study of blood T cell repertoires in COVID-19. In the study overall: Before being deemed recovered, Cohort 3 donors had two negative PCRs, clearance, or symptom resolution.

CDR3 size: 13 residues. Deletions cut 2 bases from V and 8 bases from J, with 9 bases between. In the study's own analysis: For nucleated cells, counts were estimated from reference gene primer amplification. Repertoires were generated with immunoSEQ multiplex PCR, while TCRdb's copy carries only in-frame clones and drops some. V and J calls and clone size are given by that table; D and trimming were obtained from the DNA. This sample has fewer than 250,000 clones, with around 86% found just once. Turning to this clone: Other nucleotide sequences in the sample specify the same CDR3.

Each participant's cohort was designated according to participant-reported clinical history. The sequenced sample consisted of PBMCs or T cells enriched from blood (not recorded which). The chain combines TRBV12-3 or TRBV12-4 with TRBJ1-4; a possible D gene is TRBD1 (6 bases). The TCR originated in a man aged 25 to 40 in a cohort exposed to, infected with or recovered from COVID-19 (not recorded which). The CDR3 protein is CASSLSGVEKLFF. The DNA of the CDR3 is TGTGCCAGCAGTTTATCAGGGGTCGAAAAACTGTTTTTT.